The 18 T cell receptor beta chains below all came from one sample that was sequenced in a study of Ad26.COV2.S vaccination and SARS-CoV-2 variants. Indicated treatment: 15 to 20 received Ad26.COV2.S at low or high dose, single or two shots; 5 received placebo; per-sample allocation not given. Day 63 after the first vaccine or placebo injection was the time point for sampling. Profiling relied on immunoSEQ multiplex PCR, and the TCRdb table lists in-frame clones only, not all of them. The repertoire consists of about 440,000 clones, with about 92% occurring once and the leading ten covering about 4.4%. The sample was peripheral blood, taken in a trial of Ad26.COV2.S vaccine versus placebo. These receptors all come from a person aged 18-60 years who received the Ad26.COV2.S COVID-19 vaccine or a placebo.

The CDR3 loop is CASSSQGDEQYF. The CDR3 DNA reads as TGCGCCAGCAGCTCACAGGGAGACGAGCAGTACTTC. The chain joins TRBV5-1 to TRBJ2-7; possibly TRBD1 for D (6 bases). The CDR3 runs 12 residues. The V and J ends lost 3 bases and 5 bases respectively, with 9 bases between them. Looked up from germline, CDR1 is SGHRS and CDR2 is YFSETQ.

V and J are TRBV28 and TRBJ1-4, with D uncertain. V was pared by 4 bases and J by 10 bases, with 7 bases between. Germline lookup yields CDR1 MDHEN and CDR2 SYDVKM. This CDR3 has 11 amino acids. The DNA for the CDR3 is TGTGCCAGCAGTTGGGAGGGAAAACTGTTTTTT. Its translation is CASSWEGKLFF.

Comment on this clone: Other DNA sequences of this sample code for an identical CDR3. The chain has TRBV28 and TRBJ2-6; D gene uncertain. CDR3 length: 15 amino acids. V lost 0 bases, J lost 1 base, and 4 bases lay in between. The V gene's germline CDR1 is MDHEN and CDR2 SYDVKM. In nucleotides, the CDR3 is TGTGCCAGCAGTTTATGGGGTTCTGGGGCCAACGTCCTGACTTTC. Protein sequence: CASSLWGSGANVLTF.

Comments on this clone: One end of the junction fails to match germline, which may point to a read error. The chain combines TRBV6-2 or TRBV6-3 with TRBJ2-7; D remains unclear. Germline CDR1 reads MNHEY; CDR2 reads SVGEGT. The length of the CDR3 is 12 residues. CDR3 sequence reads: CASSHSPYEQYF. CDR3 sequence (DNA): TGTGCCAGCAGTCACTCGCCCTACGAGCAGTACTTC.

The chain has TRBV7-8 and TRBJ2-1; D is undetermined. Germline CDR1 and CDR2: SGHVS and FQNEAQ. The CDR3 contains 14 residues. Trimming pared 2 bases from V and 5 bases from J, leaving 10 bases between. This CDR3 reads CASSLSVYNNEQFF. CDR3 DNA: TGTGCCAGCAGCTTATCGGTCTATAACAATGAGCAGTTCTTC.

The chain links TRBV10-3 to TRBJ2-4, with D maybe TRBD1 (6 bases). The CDR3 has 13 residues. Trimming stripped 5 bases from V and 9 bases from J, with 14 bases between. Germline CDR1 reads ENHRY; CDR2 reads SYGVKD. This chain's CDR3 is CAISLQQGSIQYF. CDR3 sequence (DNA): TGTGCCATCAGTTTACAACAGGGTAGCATTCAGTACTTC.

This chain links TRBV5-1 with TRBJ2-7; TRBD2 is a possible D gene (6 bases). V lost 5 bases and J 3 bases, leaving 18 bases between the germline ends. This CDR3 contains 15 residues. Germline CDR1 and CDR2: SGHRS and YFSETQ. CDR3 bases: TGCGCCAGCAGTCCGACTAGGCAAGAGATCTACGAGCAGTACTTC. Its protein product is CASSPTRQEIYEQYF.

This clone was seen once. The V call is TRBV21-1, the J call TRBJ1-5. TRBV21-1 is tagged as a pseudogene. The CDR3 sequence is 10 residues long. The CDR3 DNA reads as TGTGCCAGCCGGCGTTCAGTTCGACATTTT. Residues: CASRRSVRHF.

The chain combines TRBV7-8 with TRBJ2-7, with 8 bases fitting TRBD1. Germline lookup yields CDR1 SGHVS and CDR2 FQNEAQ. J lost 5 bases, V lost 5 bases, and 14 bases had no gene match. The CDR3 has 16 amino acids. The CDR3, as DNA: TGTGCCAGCAGCCAAAACCTTCGACAGGGGTTCAACGAGCAGTACTTC. It encodes CASSQNLRQGFNEQYF.

The genes are TRBV27 and TRBJ2-7; 7 positions match TRBD2. V was pared by 5 bases and J by 0 bases, with 7 bases of the junction left unmatched. The CDR3 has 15 residues. In germline, CDR1 is MNHEY, CDR2 SMNVEV (reference sequence). CDR3 region: CASSALREISYEQYF. For the CDR3, the DNA is TGTGCCAGCAGTGCCCTGCGGGAGATCTCCTACGAGCAGTACTTC.

The chain couples TRBV24-1 to TRBJ2-2; 9 bases line up with TRBD1. Germline V gene lookup returns CDR1 KGHDR and CDR2 SFDVKD. CDR3 size: 14 residues. J lost 3 bases, V lost 9 bases, and 4 bases had no gene match. CDR3 region: CATGDRVHTGELFF. As DNA, the CDR3 is TGTGCCACCGGGGACAGGGTTCACACCGGGGAGCTGTTTTTT.

The chain couples TRBV7-2 to TRBJ2-7; tentative D call: TRBD1 (8 bases). This CDR3 is built from 16 residues. V was clipped by 5 bases and J by 4 bases, with 21 bases between them. Germline V CDR1 and CDR2: SGHTA, FQGNSA. CDR3 protein: CASSPRGQGGRYEQYF. DNA of the CDR3: TGTGCCAGCAGCCCCAGGGGGCAGGGGGGGAGATACGAGCAGTACTTC.

This chain joins TRBV27 and TRBJ2-5; the D is unclear. The germline V gene encodes CDR1 MNHEY and CDR2 SMNVEV (reference sequence). Trimming took 5 bases from V and 4 from J, leaving 17 bases between them. CDR3 size: 15 residues. The CDR3 loop is CASSELHRSLETQYF. The CDR3 region has the DNA TGTGCCAGCAGTGAACTTCACCGATCGTTAGAGACCCAGTACTTC.

V is TRBV5-4 and J is TRBJ2-5; perhaps TRBD2 as D (6 bases). V shed 3 bases and J shed 4 bases, with 10 bases lying between them. The germline V gene encodes CDR1 SGHNT and CDR2 YYREEE (reference sequence). This CDR3 has 13 amino acids. CDR3 sequence reads: CASSSGGGETQYF. The CDR3 coding sequence is TGTGCCAGCAGCTCCGGGGGAGGAGAGACCCAGTACTTC. Full variable domain (missing parts from reference TRBV5-4 and TRBJ2-5): ETGVTQSPTHLIKTRGQQVTLRCSSQSGHNTVSWYQQALGQGPQFIFQYYREEENGRGNFPPRFSGLQFPNYSSELNVNALELDDSALYLCASSSGGGETQYFGPGTRLLVL.

The CDR3 nucleotides are TGTGCCTGGAGTAGGGGTATGGGGGCAGATACGCAGTATTTT. Translating it yields CAWSRGMGADTQYF. The chain combines TRBV30 with TRBJ2-3; possibly TRBD1 or TRBD2 for D (5 bases each). CDR3 length: 14 residues. Looked up from germline, CDR1 is GTSNPN and CDR2 is SVGIG (reference sequence). V lost 2 bases and J 4 bases, leaving 13 bases between the germline ends.

The gene calls are TRBV5-8 and TRBJ1-2; D gene unclear. V was cut by 7 bases and J by 4 bases, with 14 bases left in between. This CDR3 region has 13 residues. Germline CDR1 reads SGHTS; CDR2 reads YDEGEE. The CDR3 bases are TGTGCCAGCTCCCTCCCGCCCTTCTATGGCTACACCTTC. It codes for CASSLPPFYGYTF.

The V call is TRBV27, the J call TRBJ2-1; D not certain. Germline V gives CDR1 MNHEY, CDR2 SMNVEV (reference sequence). CDR3 length: 15 amino acids. V was clipped by 7 bases and J by 0 bases, with 13 bases between them. CDR3 DNA: TGTGCCAGCACCATTATTGTCAGCTCCTACAATGAGCAGTTCTTC. Residues: CASTIIVSSYNEQFF.

The rearrangement joins TRBV11-1 to TRBJ2-5; no clear D. The germline CDR1 and CDR2 sequences are SGHAT and FQDESV (reference sequence). The CDR3 length is 13 residues. Trimming removed 5 bases from V and 2 bases from J, with 9 bases in between. Written as DNA, the CDR3 is TGTGCCAGCAGCCTTCGACGTCAAGAGACCCAGTACTTC. This sequence encodes CASSLRRQETQYF.